The present entry profiles one T cell receptor (beta chain) with its context. These data come from a study of T cells after yellow fever vaccination. 5'RACE template switching generated TCR cDNA, adding a universal primer site and UMIs. TCRdb reprocessed the 5' RACE reads via MiXCR and lists one record per CDR3 protein. The table lists 400,000 to 450,000 distinct CDR3 sequences, roughly 20% of them singletons. Germline V gene data show CDR1 as KGHSH and CDR2 as LQKENI. V lost 3 bases, J lost 3 bases, and 16 bases lay in between. The CDR3 totals 16 residues. This specimen consisted of PBMCs, obtained before the yellow fever booster vaccination. The V call is TRBV18, the J call TRBJ2-3; D is perhaps TRBD1 (7 bases). The clonotype comes from a man in his late teens or twenties who received the YFV17D yellow fever vaccine. The CDR3 bases are TGTGCCAGCTCACCGCCAGGGGGTAGCGGAACAGATACGCAGTATTTT. It translates to CASSPPGGSGTDTQYF.